This TCR beta chain came from a study of identical twins. Every donor was a healthy Caucasian. Germline V CDR1 and CDR2: DFQATT, SNEGSKA (reference sequence). The CDR3 contains 14 residues. Trimming left V 6 bases short and J 2 bases short, with 14 bases between. Unique molecular identifiers were in the cDNA, with template-switch universal primer binding. TCRdb re-called the 5' RACE reads through MiXCR, storing one row per CDR3 protein. The profile shows approximately 410,000 distinct CDR3 sequences, 18% of them singletons. This receptor was identified in a man in his forties or fifties in good health. The chain employs TRBV20-1 and TRBJ2-1, with D hard to call. Sequencing was carried out using naive T cells sorted from blood. The DNA for the CDR3 is TGCAGTGCCCTGAATTTCGGTGCCTACAATGAGCAGTTCTTC. This codes for CSALNFGAYNEQFF.